This entry lists 25 T cell receptor beta chains sequenced from one sample in a study of T cell responses to AZD1222 COVID-19 vaccine. The protocol was immunoSEQ multiplex PCR, while the TCRdb copy is restricted to in-frame clones and leaves out a portion. This sample has under 80,000 clones; 70% to 80% occur once, and the top ten carry about a quarter. The sample in question was peripheral blood, obtained on day 0 of MenACWY control vaccination. Source of these receptors: an adult in good health.

The CDR3 loop is CASSPIPGLAGADTQYF. In DNA form, the CDR3 reads TGTGCCAGCAGCCCGATCCCGGGACTAGCGGGGGCAGATACGCAGTATTTT. The V gene is TRBV9, the J gene TRBJ2-3, with 14 bases fitting TRBD2. CDR3 length: 17 residues. The V and J ends lost 4 bases and 4 bases, in that order; junction bases with no gene match: 8. Germline CDR1 SGDLS, CDR2 YYNGEE. Filled out from reference TRBV9 and TRBJ2-3, the complete variable domain reads DSGVTQTPKHLITATGQRVTLRCSPRSGDLSVYWYQQSLDQGLQFLIQYYNGEERAKGNILERFSAQQFPDLHSELNLSSLELGDSALYFCASSPIPGLAGADTQYFGPGTRLTVL.

This chain connects TRBV5-6 to TRBJ1-4, with TRBD1 matching 7 bases. CDR3 length: 14 amino acids. The V gene end was trimmed by 4 bases and the J gene end by 8 bases; junction bases not matched to a gene: 8. Germline V gives CDR1 SGHDT, CDR2 YYEEEE. The chain's CDR3 is CASSTDREGEKLFF. DNA of the CDR3: TGTGCCAGCAGCACTGACAGGGAGGGAGAAAAACTGTTTTTT.

The chain is built from TRBV28 and TRBJ2-7, with 9 bases matching TRBD1. CDR3 length: 15 residues. With 6 bases clipped from V and 6 bases from J, the junction kept 12 bases outside the gene matches. Germline loops: CDR1 MDHEN, CDR2 SYDVKM. The DNA of the CDR3 is TGTGCCAGCAGGGCCTCTACAGGGGGCCCCGGCGAGCAGTACTTC. Translated: CASRASTGGPGEQYF.

CDR3 sequence reads: CASSTLTTGAYQPQHF. CDR3 bases: TGTGCCAGTAGTACCCTTACTACAGGGGCCTATCAGCCCCAGCATTTT. The gene calls are TRBV19 and TRBJ1-5, with TRBD1 matching over 7 bases. Germline CDR1 reads LNHDA; CDR2 reads SQIVND (reference sequence). The CDR3 consists of 16 residues. With V trimmed by 4 bases and J by 5 bases, 11 bases remained unmatched.

The chain has TRBV2 and TRBJ2-1, with D hard to call. V shed 4 bases and J shed 7 bases, with 14 bases lying between them. CDR3 length: 14 residues. Germline assignment: CDR1 SNHLY and CDR2 FYNNEI. DNA for the CDR3: TGTGCCAGCAGTGCCAGCCTCCAAGGGAATGAGCAGTTCTTC. This translates into CASSASLQGNEQFF.

The chain uses TRBV28 and TRBJ2-7, with D possibly being TRBD2 (5 bases). The CDR3 has 12 residues. The ends were cut back, 8 bases at V and 1 base at J, with 9 bases in the middle. Looked up from germline, CDR1 is MDHEN and CDR2 is SYDVKM. CDR3 amino acids: CASEGSSYEQYF. The CDR3 DNA reads as TGTGCCAGCGAAGGGAGTTCCTACGAGCAGTACTTC.

This clone turned up a few times. CDR3 DNA sequence: TGTGCCAGCAGTTTGATAGGCCTTGAAGCTTTCTTT. Its translation is CASSLIGLEAFF. This rearrangement joins TRBV28 to TRBJ1-1; no firm D call. Deletions cut 3 bases from V and 7 bases from J, with 9 bases between. In germline, CDR1 is MDHEN, CDR2 SYDVKM. The CDR3 length is 12 residues.

The chain combines TRBV5-1 with TRBJ2-7; tentatively, D is TRBD1 (6 bases). Trimming left V 3 bases short and J 0 bases short, with 10 bases between. The germline gives CDR1 SGHRS, CDR2 YFSETQ. The CDR3 runs 14 residues. The CDR3 DNA follows: TGCGCCAGCAGCTGGGACATATTCTCCTACGAGCAGTACTTC. It specifies CASSWDIFSYEQYF.

The chain carries TRBV7-9 and TRBJ2-3; no clear D gene. The germline CDR1 and CDR2 sequences are SEHNR and FQNEAQ (reference sequence). There are 18 residues in the CDR3. V dropped 1 base and J dropped 0 bases, with 17 bases sitting between them. The chain's CDR3 is CASSLGIGSGFSTDTQYF. CDR3 in DNA: TGTGCCAGCAGCTTAGGCATCGGTAGTGGATTTAGCACAGATACGCAGTATTTT.

V and J are TRBV5-4 and TRBJ2-7; no clear D. The V gene's germline CDR1 is SGHNT and CDR2 YYREEE (reference sequence). This CDR3 region has 13 residues. Trimming stripped 0 bases from V and 5 bases from J, with 9 bases between. CDR3 region: CASSLDQVDEQYF. CDR3 DNA: TGTGCCAGCAGCTTGGATCAGGTTGACGAGCAGTACTTC. Filled out from reference TRBV5-4 and TRBJ2-7, the complete variable domain reads ETGVTQSPTHLIKTRGQQVTLRCSSQSGHNTVSWYQQALGQGPQFIFQYYREEENGRGNFPPRFSGLQFPNYSSELNVNALELDDSALYLCASSLDQVDEQYFGPGTRLTVT.

V usage is TRBV9 and J usage is TRBJ2-2; 7 nucleotides line up with TRBD1. The ends lost 4 bases at V and 4 bases at J; junction bases unmatched: 10. This CDR3 comprises 16 residues. The V gene's germline CDR1 is SGDLS and CDR2 YYNGEE. CDR3: CASSFTTGALTGELFF. CDR3 nucleotides: TGTGCCAGCAGCTTCACCACAGGGGCCCTCACCGGGGAGCTGTTTTTT.

The chain links TRBV5-1 to TRBJ2-2; 9 positions match TRBD2. Trimming at V came to 5 bases and at J to 6 bases, leaving 14 bases not matched to a gene. Germline-derived CDR1 and CDR2 are SGHRS and YFSETQ. This CDR3 is 17 amino acids long. In nucleotides, the CDR3 is TGCGCCAGCAGACCCTACCTGGCGGGGGGGCCGGCCGGGGAGCTGTTTTTT. It codes for CASRPYLAGGPAGELFF.

V gene TRBV3-1 (or the pseudogene TRBV3-2) combines with J gene TRBJ2-7; D is perhaps TRBD2 (7 bases). The CDR3 is made up of 15 amino acids. Germline assignment: CDR1 LGHDT and CDR2 YNNKEL (reference sequence). Trimming removed 1 base from V and 4 bases from J, with 14 bases in between. The CDR3 DNA sequence: TGTGCCAGCAGCCAAGCTGGGGGGGCGAGGTACGAGCAGTACTTC. It yields the protein CASSQAGGARYEQYF.

The J gene is TRBJ1-4, the V gene TRBV2; 7 bases align to TRBD1. Germline CDR1 reads SNHLY; CDR2 reads FYNNEI. This CDR3 is built from 16 residues. After removal of 4 bases from V and 5 bases from J, the junction contained 10 bases not matched to a gene. CDR3 sequence: CASSVGGQLLNEKLFF. In nucleotides, the CDR3 is TGTGCCAGCAGTGTTGGGGGACAGCTGTTAAATGAAAAACTGTTTTTT.

The CDR3 bases are TGTGCCAGCAGCTTGGTAGCAGGGGGCACAGATACGCAGTATTTT. As protein: CASSLVAGGTDTQYF. V is TRBV5-4 and J is TRBJ2-3; D is possibly TRBD1 (6 bases). Germline CDR1 and CDR2: SGHNT and YYREEE (reference sequence). V was shortened by 0 bases and J by 1 base, with 9 bases between the two germline ends. The CDR3 covers 15 residues.

The CDR3 coding sequence is TGTGCCACCAGTAGGGGGGCCCACTACAATGAGCAGTTCTTC. Residues: CATSRGAHYNEQFF. This rearrangement joins TRBV24-1 to TRBJ2-1; D possibly uses TRBD1 or TRBD2 (6 bases each). V dropped 6 bases and J dropped 3 bases, with 11 bases sitting between them. Germline V CDR1 and CDR2: KGHDR, SFDVKD. CDR3 length: 14 residues.

The J gene is TRBJ2-7, the V gene TRBV7-8, with TRBD2 matching 7 bases. The germline V gene encodes CDR1 SGHVS and CDR2 FQNEAQ. The CDR3 has 15 amino acids. With V trimmed by 5 bases and J by 6 bases, 13 bases remained unmatched. CDR3 coding DNA: TGTGCCAGCAGCCCGGTAGTAAGCGGGACTACCGAGCAGTACTTC. Its protein is CASSPVVSGTTEQYF. The full variable domain, rest sourced from reference TRBV7-8 and TRBJ2-7, is GAGVSQSPRYKVAKRGQDVALRCDPISGHVSLFWYQQALGQGPEFLTYFQNEAQLDKSGLPSDRFFAERPEGSVSTLKIQRTQQEDSAVYLCASSPVVSGTTEQYFGPGTRLTVT.

The chain couples TRBV19 to TRBJ2-7; 8 nucleotides agree with TRBD2. The CDR3 loop spans 13 amino acids. The germline V gene encodes CDR1 LNHDA and CDR2 SQIVND (reference sequence). V was pared by 5 bases and J by 5 bases, with 5 bases of the junction left unmatched. CDR3 sequence (DNA): TGTGCCAGTAGTCCCAGCGGGGGCCACGAGCAGTACTTC. Its translation is CASSPSGGHEQYF. The variable domain in full, with the rest retrieved from reference TRBV19 and TRBJ2-7, is DGGITQSPKYLFRKEGQNVTLSCEQNLNHDAMYWYRQDPGQGLRLIYYSQIVNDFQKGDIAEGYSVSREKKESFPLTVTSAQKNPTAFYLCASSPSGGHEQYFGPGTRLTVT.

This chain connects TRBV5-1 to TRBJ2-2; TRBD1 aligns across 9 bases. Germline V gene sequence: CDR1 SGHRS, CDR2 YFSETQ. The CDR3 loop spans 15 amino acids. V lost 4 bases to trimming and J lost 5 bases; unmatched junction nucleotides: 6. The DNA of the CDR3 is TGCGCCAGCAGCCGGGACAGGGCTCGGACCGGGGAGCTGTTTTTT. Translation: CASSRDRARTGELFF.

This chain joins TRBV19 and TRBJ2-3, with 10 bases that match TRBD2. With 4 bases clipped from V and 3 bases from J, the junction kept 1 base outside the gene matches. The CDR3 has 14 residues. CDR1 LNHDA and CDR2 SQIVND come from the germline V gene (reference sequence). This chain's CDR3 is CASSKRGGTDTQYF. CDR3 sequence (DNA): TGTGCCAGTAGTAAGCGGGGGGGTACAGATACGCAGTATTTT.

This clone appeared a few times. This chain uses TRBV7-2 with TRBJ1-2, with D possibly TRBD1 on 6 matching bases. CDR3 size: 13 residues. Germline V gene sequence: CDR1 SGHTA, CDR2 FQGNSA. The V and J ends lost 3 bases and 5 bases respectively, with 10 bases between them. The CDR3 is CASSFQGLYGYTF. As DNA, the CDR3 is TGTGCCAGCAGCTTTCAGGGGCTGTATGGCTACACCTTC.

This chain connects TRBV2 to TRBJ2-5, with D possibly matching TRBD1 (6 bases). The CDR3 is made up of 13 amino acids. V was trimmed by 7 bases and J by 3 bases, leaving 12 bases between them. Germline values: CDR1 SNHLY, CDR2 FYNNEI. Here the CDR3 reads CASTPGQKETQYF. In nucleotides, the CDR3 is TGTGCCAGCACCCCAGGACAGAAAGAGACCCAGTACTTC.

This clone was detected once. The CDR3 reads CASSARFGERTDTQYF. The CDR3 coding sequence is TGTGCCAGCAGCGCGCGGTTCGGCGAGCGCACAGATACGCAGTATTTT. V and J are TRBV9 and TRBJ2-3; D gene ambiguous. This CDR3 spans 16 amino acids. Germline V gene sequence: CDR1 SGDLS, CDR2 YYNGEE. The V end was cut by 3 bases, the J end by 1 base, with 15 bases between.

This clone was seen a handful of times. The chain uses TRBV7-9 and TRBJ2-1; D is undetermined. Trimming stripped 8 bases from V and 6 bases from J, with 8 bases between. The CDR3 has 11 amino acids. Germline CDR1 reads SEHNR; CDR2 reads FQNEAQ (reference sequence). CDR3 region: CASGPINEQFF. CDR3 DNA sequence: TGTGCCAGCGGTCCAATCAATGAGCAGTTCTTC.

V and J are TRBV7-8 and TRBJ1-1, with unresolved D. The germline V and J ends were trimmed by 5 bases and 6 bases, with 19 bases remaining between them. The CDR3 is 15 residues long. CDR1 and CDR2 from the germline V gene are SGHVS and FQNEAQ. CDR3 nucleotides: TGTGCCAGCAGCCTAGACCGGACGTTCGGGTCTGAAGCTTTCTTT. This codes for CASSLDRTFGSEAFF.